This is a list of T cell receptor beta chains from one sample in a study of radiotherapy plus CTLA-4 blockade in lung cancer. The protocol was immunoSEQ multiplex PCR, while the TCRdb copy is restricted to in-frame clones and leaves out a portion. The data contain fewer than 35,000 clones, 70% to 80% of them singletons. The starting material was peripheral blood, obtained from a patient treated with radiotherapy plus ipilimumab. The receptors shown here come from a human donor with non-small cell lung cancer that progressed on radiotherapy plus ipilimumab. CDR3s include the opening cysteine and the closing phenylalanine or tryptophan. Fields, in order: V gene, clone size, D gene, J gene, CDR3 DNA, CDR3 protein. The D gene is left open where the match is weak. For some rows the clone size is stated as once, few or many, or as a class when expanded; others skip it.

v_gene: TRBV6-6; abundance: NA; d_gene: NA; j_gene: TRBJ2-7; CDR3nt: TGTGCCAGCAGTTTGGGCAAAGGGGCTTCCTACGAGCAGTACTTC; CDR3aa: CASSLGKGASYEQYF
v_gene: TRBV7-8; abundance: NA; d_gene: TRBD2; j_gene: TRBJ2-7; CDR3nt: TGTGCCAGCACCCGGGAGACTAGCGCCAAGGAGCAGTACTTC; CDR3aa: CASTRETSAKEQYF
v_gene: TRBV9; abundance: NA; d_gene: NA; j_gene: TRBJ2-1; CDR3nt: TGTGCCAGCAGCGTAGGACAGGTCTCCTACAATGAGCAGTTCTTC; CDR3aa: CASSVGQVSYNEQFF
v_gene: TRBV7-9; abundance: NA; d_gene: NA; j_gene: TRBJ1-4; CDR3nt: TGTGCCAGCAGCTTAGGGTTCAAGGATGAAAAACTGTTTTTT; CDR3aa: CASSLGFKDEKLFF
v_gene: TRBV4-3; abundance: NA; d_gene: NA; j_gene: TRBJ1-2; CDR3nt: TGCGCCAGCAGCCAAGACTCGACAAGCGGCTACTATGGCTACACCTTC; CDR3aa: CASSQDSTSGYYGYTF
v_gene: TRBV28; abundance: NA; d_gene: NA; j_gene: TRBJ2-7; CDR3nt: TGTGCCAGCAGTCTGCCCTCGGGAGAGCAGTACTTC; CDR3aa: CASSLPSGEQYF
v_gene: TRBV7-9; abundance: NA; d_gene: TRBD2; j_gene: TRBJ2-4; CDR3nt: TGTGCCAGCAGCTTAGGCCCAGCGGGAGCGCCCCTAGCCAAAAACATTCAGTACTTC; CDR3aa: CASSLGPAGAPLAKNIQYF
v_gene: TRBV11-1; abundance: NA; d_gene: NA; j_gene: TRBJ1-1; CDR3nt: TGTGCCAGCAGCGAACAGGGAGGAAGGACTGAAGCTTTCTTT; CDR3aa: CASSEQGGRTEAFF
v_gene: TRBV19; abundance: medium-sized; d_gene: NA; j_gene: TRBJ1-1; CDR3nt: TGTGCCAGTAGTATAGGTGGAGCTAACACTGAAGCTTTCTTT; CDR3aa: CASSIGGANTEAFF
v_gene: TRBV15; abundance: NA; d_gene: NA; j_gene: TRBJ1-5; CDR3nt: TGTGCCACCAGCAGAGATAAAGGGAGCAATCAGCCCCAGCATTTT; CDR3aa: CATSRDKGSNQPQHF
v_gene: TRBV27; abundance: NA; d_gene: NA; j_gene: TRBJ2-1; CDR3nt: TGTGCCAGCAGTTTCTCAGGGTCGAGCTCCTACAATGAGCAGTTCTTC; CDR3aa: CASSFSGSSSYNEQFF
v_gene: TRBV19; abundance: few; d_gene: NA; j_gene: TRBJ1-6; CDR3nt: TGTGCCAGTAGTATAGATGGGGGGAATTCACCCCTCCACTTT; CDR3aa: CASSIDGGNSPLHF
v_gene: TRBV9; abundance: few; d_gene: NA; j_gene: TRBJ1-1; CDR3nt: TGTGCCAGCAGCGTAGAAGACCGAGTGAACACTGAAGCTTTCTTT; CDR3aa: CASSVEDRVNTEAFF
v_gene: TRBV6-5; abundance: NA; d_gene: NA; j_gene: TRBJ2-5; CDR3nt: TGTGCCAGCAGTTACTCAGGACAAGAGACCCAGTACTTC; CDR3aa: CASSYSGQETQYF
v_gene: TRBV11-2; abundance: NA; d_gene: NA; j_gene: TRBJ2-1; CDR3nt: TGTGCCAGCAGCCGGGGTTACGGGAGTCGCAATGAGCAGTTCTTC; CDR3aa: CASSRGYGSRNEQFF
v_gene: TRBV11-2; abundance: NA; d_gene: NA; j_gene: TRBJ2-5; CDR3nt: TGTGCCAGCAGCTCGTTAGGGGAGACCCAGTACTTC; CDR3aa: CASSSLGETQYF
v_gene: TRBV5-4; abundance: once; d_gene: TRBD2; j_gene: TRBJ2-2; CDR3nt: TGTGCCAGCAGCTCACGATCGTGGGGGGGTACTCCCGGGGAGCTGTTTTTT; CDR3aa: CASSSRSWGGTPGELFF
v_gene: TRBV5-4; abundance: NA; d_gene: TRBD2; j_gene: TRBJ2-7; CDR3nt: TGTGCCAGCAGCTTGGCCGTAGCGGGAGGAACCTACGAGCAGTACTTC; CDR3aa: CASSLAVAGGTYEQYF
v_gene: TRBV28; abundance: NA; d_gene: TRBD1; j_gene: TRBJ2-5; CDR3nt: TGTGCCAGCAGCCCCGGGACAGCCCAAGAGACCCAGTACTTC; CDR3aa: CASSPGTAQETQYF
v_gene: TRBV29-1; abundance: NA; d_gene: NA; j_gene: TRBJ2-1; CDR3nt: TGCAGCGTTGGTGTTACAGGGGGGGACAATGAGCAGTTCTTC; CDR3aa: CSVGVTGGDNEQFF
v_gene: TRBV5-4; abundance: NA; d_gene: NA; j_gene: TRBJ1-1; CDR3nt: TGTGCCAGCAGCGGACAGCAGAACACTGAAGCTTTCTTT; CDR3aa: CASSGQQNTEAFF
v_gene: TRBV11-2; abundance: once; d_gene: TRBD2; j_gene: TRBJ2-7; CDR3nt: TGTGCCAGCAGCATACTAGCGGGGGTCGACGAGCAGTACTTC; CDR3aa: CASSILAGVDEQYF
v_gene: TRBV7-6; abundance: NA; d_gene: NA; j_gene: TRBJ1-5; CDR3nt: TGTGCCAGCAGCCCCCGCGGGTCGAATCAGCCCCAGCATTTT; CDR3aa: CASSPRGSNQPQHF